The 18 T cell receptor beta chains given below trace back to one sample, sequenced in a study of blood T cell repertoires in COVID-19. Here immunoSEQ multiplex PCR was the method, and the copy in TCRdb shows in-frame clones only, minus some. This sample has 200,000 to 300,000 clones, with approximately 90% found just once. The sample taken for sequencing was PBMCs or T cells enriched from blood (not recorded which). Receptors were obtained from a woman aged 40 to 55 with acute COVID-19.

The rearrangement uses TRBV7-2 and TRBJ2-1; 8 bases are a match to TRBD1. Germline values: CDR1 SGHTA, CDR2 FQGNSA. V lost 6 bases to trimming and J lost 7 bases; unmatched junction nucleotides: 11. The CDR3 has 15 residues. The chain's CDR3 is CASRPDRGAGNEQFF. CDR3 nucleotides: TGTGCCAGCAGACCAGACAGGGGCGCAGGGAATGAGCAGTTCTTC.

The chain has TRBV6-4 and TRBJ2-7, with D tentatively TRBD2 (5 bases). V shed 3 bases and J shed 0 bases, with 9 bases lying between them. Per germline, CDR1 MRHNA and CDR2 SNTAGT. The CDR3 consists of 14 residues. CDR3 loop: CASSDRADSYEQYF. The CDR3 DNA is TGTGCCAGCAGTGATAGAGCGGACTCCTACGAGCAGTACTTC.

The chain carries TRBV30 and TRBJ2-4; D gene uncertain. Trimming pared 0 bases from V and 14 bases from J, leaving 14 bases between. The CDR3 is made up of 12 amino acids. Per germline, CDR1 GTSNPN and CDR2 SVGIG (reference sequence). The CDR3 region has the DNA TGTGCCTGGAGTGTTTCCGGTTCTGCGAAGTACTTC. It codes for CAWSVSGSAKYF. Supplemented by reference TRBV30 and TRBJ2-4, the full variable domain reads SQTIHQWPATLVQPVGSPLSLECTVEGTSNPNLYWYRQAAGRGLQLLFYSVGIGQISSEVPQNLSASRPQDRQFILSSKKLLLSDSGFYLCAWSVSGSAKYFGAGTRLSVL.

The rearrangement links TRBV24-1 to TRBJ1-2; D unresolved. Germline V gene lookup returns CDR1 KGHDR and CDR2 SFDVKD. V dropped 5 bases and J dropped 0 bases, with 9 bases sitting between them. The CDR3 loop spans 14 amino acids. The CDR3 here is CATSVAGANYGYTF. In DNA, the CDR3 is TGTGCCACCAGTGTTGCCGGGGCTAACTATGGCTACACCTTC.

This sequence joins TRBV4-1 and TRBJ1-3, with D unresolved. Germline values: CDR1 MGHRA, CDR2 YSYEKL. Between the trimmed V and J ends, which lost 5 bases and 0 bases, there was a span of 5 bases. There are 13 residues in the CDR3. CDR3 loop: CASSSPSGNTIYF. DNA for the CDR3: TGCGCCAGCAGCTCTCCCTCTGGAAACACCATATATTTT.

This chain connects TRBV7-2 to TRBJ2-3, with D tentatively TRBD2 (6 bases). V was trimmed by 3 bases and J by 3 bases, leaving 10 bases between them. The CDR3 covers 14 residues. In germline, CDR1 is SGHTA, CDR2 FQGNSA. CDR3 loop: CASSFMGGTDTQYF. Written as DNA, the CDR3 is TGTGCCAGCAGCTTTATGGGGGGAACAGATACGCAGTATTTT.

The J gene is TRBJ2-2, the V gene TRBV30; D possibly corresponds to TRBD2 (6 bases). CDR1 and CDR2 (germline): GTSNPN, SVGIG (reference sequence). V lost 5 bases to trimming and J lost 0 bases, with 10 bases between them. The CDR3 has 14 amino acids. CDR3 DNA sequence: TGTGCCTGGCGGGGCGGGGCGAACACCGGGGAGCTGTTTTTT. Encoded protein: CAWRGGANTGELFF. Drawing the rest from reference TRBV30 and TRBJ2-2, the complete variable domain is SQTIHQWPATLVQPVGSPLSLECTVEGTSNPNLYWYRQAAGRGLQLLFYSVGIGQISSEVPQNLSASRPQDRQFILSSKKLLLSDSGFYLCAWRGGANTGELFFGEGSRLTVL.

The chain is built from TRBV7-2 and TRBJ1-2, with a tentative D call TRBD1 (6 bases). Germline-derived CDR1 and CDR2 are SGHTA and FQGNSA. Deletions cut 3 bases from V and 4 bases from J, with 9 bases between. This CDR3 is built from 13 residues. CDR3 DNA sequence: TGTGCCAGCAGCTTGGACAGAGTCTATGGCTACACCTTC. Translated, it gives CASSLDRVYGYTF. Full variable domain (remainder filled in from reference TRBV7-2 and TRBJ1-2): GAGVSQSPSNKVTEKGKDVELRCDPISGHTALYWYRQSLGQGLEFLIYFQGNSAPDKSGLPSDRFSAERTGGSVSTLTIQRTQQEDSAVYLCASSLDRVYGYTFGSGTRLTVV.

The chain is built from TRBV30 and TRBJ1-1, with 7 bases fitting TRBD1. CDR1 GTSNPN and CDR2 SVGIG come from the germline V gene (reference sequence). The J segment lost 1 base and the V segment lost 2 bases, leaving 4 bases of the junction unmatched. The CDR3 has 14 residues. The CDR3 sequence is CAWSLRGRNTEAFF. The CDR3 DNA reads TGTGCCTGGAGTCTTAGGGGGCGGAACACTGAAGCTTTCTTT. Full variable domain (remainder filled in from reference TRBV30 and TRBJ1-1): SQTIHQWPATLVQPVGSPLSLECTVEGTSNPNLYWYRQAAGRGLQLLFYSVGIGQISSEVPQNLSASRPQDRQFILSSKKLLLSDSGFYLCAWSLRGRNTEAFFGQGTRLTVV.

The V and J genes are TRBV4-3 and TRBJ2-7; D may be TRBD2 (5 bases). The germline gives CDR1 LGHNA, CDR2 YSLEER. V lost 4 bases and J 5 bases, leaving 18 bases between the germline ends. CDR3 length equals 15 residues. The CDR3 region is CASSPLQEEVDEQYV. CDR3 DNA sequence: TGCGCCAGCAGCCCACTTCAGGAGGAAGTGGACGAGCAGTACGTC.

V usage is TRBV11-3 and J usage is TRBJ2-1; tentatively, D is TRBD2 (6 bases). The germline gives CDR1 SGHNT, CDR2 YENEEA. V was clipped by 5 bases and J by 0 bases, with 17 bases between them. The CDR3 has 17 residues. CDR3 loop: CASSVFSGLSSYNEQFF. In DNA form, the CDR3 reads TGTGCCAGCAGCGTCTTTAGCGGTTTAAGCTCCTACAATGAGCAGTTCTTC.

Of note for this clone: Other DNA sequences from this sample encode an identical CDR3 as well. The CDR3 DNA is TGTGCCAGCAGTTTTAGAGATGGCTACACCTTC. Encoded protein: CASSFRDGYTF. The J gene is TRBJ1-2, the V gene TRBV12-3 or TRBV12-4; D unresolved. The CDR3 loop spans 11 amino acids. Trimming took off 3 bases at V and 6 bases at J, with 5 bases between the two ends.

V and J are TRBV10-3 and TRBJ2-1; 8 positions agree with TRBD2. The trim removed 5 bases at V and 4 bases at J, leaving 1 base unmatched. Germline-derived CDR1 and CDR2 are ENHRY and SYGVKD. The CDR3 length is 13 residues. The CDR3 DNA reads as TGTGCCATCAGTCGGGGGGGGTACAATGAGCAGTTCTTC. It encodes CAISRGGYNEQFF.

The gene calls are TRBV29-1 and TRBJ2-3; perhaps TRBD1 as D (6 bases). Per germline, CDR1 SQVTM and CDR2 ANQGSEA. This CDR3 region has 13 residues. Trimming took 6 bases from V and 0 from J, leaving 10 bases between them. The DNA of the CDR3 is TGCAGCGTCAGGACAGTGAGCACAGATACGCAGTATTTT. Protein: CSVRTVSTDTQYF.

V and J are TRBV6-2 or TRBV6-3 and TRBJ2-5; D possibly corresponds to TRBD2 (5 bases). The germline CDR1 and CDR2 sequences are MNHEY and SVGEGT. This CDR3 contains 15 residues. V was clipped by 5 bases and J by 0 bases, with 13 bases between them. This CDR3 is CASSAFPGDQETQYF. The CDR3 DNA reads TGTGCCAGCAGTGCCTTTCCCGGGGACCAAGAGACCCAGTACTTC.

This sequence joins TRBV6-2 or TRBV6-3 and TRBJ2-7, with 11 bases that match TRBD2. The CDR3 has 14 residues. The J segment lost 2 bases and the V segment lost 6 bases, leaving 3 bases of the junction unmatched. Germline V lookup: CDR1 MNHEY, CDR2 SVGEGT. The DNA for the CDR3 is TGTGCCAGCAGACCTAGCGGGGGGCCCTACGAGCAGTACTTC. Its protein is CASRPSGGPYEQYF.

The chain recombines TRBV7-8 with TRBJ1-4, with D unclear. The CDR3 sequence is 14 residues long. V lost 1 base and J lost 3, with 6 bases in between. In germline, CDR1 is SGHVS, CDR2 FQNEAQ. CDR3 loop: CASSLVLSNEKLFF. CDR3 DNA: TGTGCCAGCAGCTTAGTCCTTTCTAATGAAAAACTGTTTTTT.

The rearrangement uses TRBV2 and TRBJ1-1, with 9 positions matching TRBD1. V was pared by 8 bases and J by 1 base, with 2 bases of the junction left unmatched. The CDR3 covers 13 residues. Germline values: CDR1 SNHLY, CDR2 FYNNEI. In DNA, the CDR3 is TGTGCCAGCCGGGACAGGGAGAACACTGAAGCTTTCTTT. Amino acid sequence: CASRDRENTEAFF.